The entry that follows covers one T cell receptor beta chain sequence. Its antigen is not known. This sample is drawn from a study of cytomegalovirus exposure and HLA in healthy donors. This CDR3 spans 14 amino acids. The V and J ends lost 0 bases and 5 bases respectively, with 12 bases between them. Germline values: CDR1 SGHRS, CDR2 YFSETQ. With 60 Vbeta and 13 Jbeta primers, the PCR was carried out. In the original processing: About 10 million shared chains were among the 65 million to 85 million unique TCR beta chains that a later analysis counted. Profiling relied on immunoSEQ multiplex PCR, and the TCRdb table lists in-frame clones only, not all of them. V, J and clone size reflect that table, while D and trimming were determined from the DNA. Of approximately 100,000 clones detected, around 62% appear once; the ten largest clones hold around 4%. Study-wide results and limits: High specificity and sensitivity for cytomegalovirus status were reported for the classifier. In an earlier analysis, most TCR beta V segments were productive about 87% or about 30% of the time. Later analysis placed DRB1 highest and HLA-C lowest in TCR association rates, which differed by HLA locus.

This clonotype originated in a man aged 25 to 40 in good health and CMV-seropositive. The specimen sequenced was PBMCs. V is TRBV5-1 and J is TRBJ2-7; D might be TRBD2 (5 bases). CDR3 protein: CASSLGAGIHEQYF. The DNA of the CDR3 is TGCGCCAGCAGCTTGGGAGCCGGGATCCACGAGCAGTACTTC. The whole variable domain, filled in from reference TRBV5-1 and TRBJ2-7, reads KAGVTQTPRYLIKTRGQQVTLSCSPISGHRSVSWYQQTPGQGLQFLFEYFSETQRNKGNFPGRFSGRQFSNSRSEMNVSTLELGDSALYLCASSLGAGIHEQYFGPGTRLTVT.